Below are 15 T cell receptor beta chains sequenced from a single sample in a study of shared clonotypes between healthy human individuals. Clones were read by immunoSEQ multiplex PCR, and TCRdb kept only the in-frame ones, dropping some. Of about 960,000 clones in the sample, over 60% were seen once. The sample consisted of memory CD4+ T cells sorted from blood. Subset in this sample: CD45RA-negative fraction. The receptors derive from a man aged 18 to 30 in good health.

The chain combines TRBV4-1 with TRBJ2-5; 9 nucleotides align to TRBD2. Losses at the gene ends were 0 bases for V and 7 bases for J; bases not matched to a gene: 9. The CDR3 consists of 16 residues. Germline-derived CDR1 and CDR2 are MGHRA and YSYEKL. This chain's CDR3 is CASSQESSGGIRTQYF. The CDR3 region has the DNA TGCGCCAGCAGCCAAGAGAGTAGCGGGGGAATTCGGACCCAGTACTTC.

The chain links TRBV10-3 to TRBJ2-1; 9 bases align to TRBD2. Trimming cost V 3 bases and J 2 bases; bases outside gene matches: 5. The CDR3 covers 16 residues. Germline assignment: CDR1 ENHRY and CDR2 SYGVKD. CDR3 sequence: CAISEPSGVTYNEQFF. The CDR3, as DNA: TGTGCCATCAGTGAACCTAGCGGGGTGACCTACAATGAGCAGTTCTTC.

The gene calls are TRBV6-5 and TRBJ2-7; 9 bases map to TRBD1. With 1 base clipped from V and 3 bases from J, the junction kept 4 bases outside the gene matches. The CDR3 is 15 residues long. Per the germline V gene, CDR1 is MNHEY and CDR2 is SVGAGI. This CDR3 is CASSYWTGARYEQYF. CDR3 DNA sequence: TGTGCCAGCAGTTACTGGACAGGGGCCCGCTACGAGCAGTACTTC.

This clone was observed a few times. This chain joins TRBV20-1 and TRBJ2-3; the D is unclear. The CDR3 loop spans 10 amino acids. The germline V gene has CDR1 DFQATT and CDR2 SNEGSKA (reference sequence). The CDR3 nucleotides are TGCAGCGTCCACAGAGATACGCAGTATTTT. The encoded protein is CSVHRDTQYF.

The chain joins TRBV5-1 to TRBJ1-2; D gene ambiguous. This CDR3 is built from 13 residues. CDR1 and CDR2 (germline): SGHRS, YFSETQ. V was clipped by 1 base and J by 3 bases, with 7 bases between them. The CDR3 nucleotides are TGCGCCAGCAGCTTGACTGTAGACTATGGCTACACCTTC. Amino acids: CASSLTVDYGYTF. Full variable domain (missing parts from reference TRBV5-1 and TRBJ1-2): KAGVTQTPRYLIKTRGQQVTLSCSPISGHRSVSWYQQTPGQGLQFLFEYFSETQRNKGNFPGRFSGRQFSNSRSEMNVSTLELGDSALYLCASSLTVDYGYTFGSGTRLTVV.

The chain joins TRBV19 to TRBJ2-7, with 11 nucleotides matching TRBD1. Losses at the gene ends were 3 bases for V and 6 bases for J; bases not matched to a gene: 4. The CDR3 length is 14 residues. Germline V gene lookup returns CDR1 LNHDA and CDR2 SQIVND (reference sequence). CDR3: CASSIGDRGSEQYF. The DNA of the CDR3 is TGTGCCAGTAGTATTGGGGACAGGGGGTCCGAGCAGTACTTC.

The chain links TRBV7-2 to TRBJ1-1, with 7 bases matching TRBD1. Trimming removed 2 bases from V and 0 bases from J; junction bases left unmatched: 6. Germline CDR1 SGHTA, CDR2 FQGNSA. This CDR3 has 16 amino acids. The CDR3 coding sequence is TGTGCCAGCAGCTTAACCCGAACAGGGGTGAACACTGAAGCTTTCTTT. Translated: CASSLTRTGVNTEAFF. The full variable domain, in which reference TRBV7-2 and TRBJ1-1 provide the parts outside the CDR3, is GAGVSQSPSNKVTEKGKDVELRCDPISGHTALYWYRQSLGQGLEFLIYFQGNSAPDKSGLPSDRFSAERTGGSVSTLTIQRTQQEDSAVYLCASSLTRTGVNTEAFFGQGTRLTVV.

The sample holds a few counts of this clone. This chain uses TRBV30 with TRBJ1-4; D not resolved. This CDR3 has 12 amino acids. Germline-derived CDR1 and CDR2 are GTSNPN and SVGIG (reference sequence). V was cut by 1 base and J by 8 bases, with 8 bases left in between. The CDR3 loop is CAWSDRSEKLFF. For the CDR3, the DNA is TGTGCCTGGAGTGACCGGTCGGAAAAACTGTTTTTT.

Written as DNA, the CDR3 is TGTGCCAGCACCATGAGGGGAGGGATTAGCAATCAGCCCCAGCATTTT. Encoded protein: CASTMRGGISNQPQHF. The J gene is TRBJ1-5, the V gene TRBV7-8, with D possibly TRBD1 on 5 matching bases. CDR1 is SGHVS, CDR2 FQNEAQ, per germline. The CDR3 length is 16 residues. V was trimmed by 7 bases and J by 0 bases, leaving 16 bases between them.

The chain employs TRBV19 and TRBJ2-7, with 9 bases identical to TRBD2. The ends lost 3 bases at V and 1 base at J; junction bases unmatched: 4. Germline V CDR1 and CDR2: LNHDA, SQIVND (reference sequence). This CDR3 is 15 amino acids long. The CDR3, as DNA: TGTGCCAGTAGTATTGAACTAGCGGGTTCCTACGAGCAGTACTTC. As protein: CASSIELAGSYEQYF.

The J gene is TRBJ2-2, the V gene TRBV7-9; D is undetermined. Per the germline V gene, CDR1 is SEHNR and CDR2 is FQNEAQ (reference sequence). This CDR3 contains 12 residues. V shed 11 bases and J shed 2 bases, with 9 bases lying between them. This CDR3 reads CAGSVNTGELFF. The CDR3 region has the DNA TGTGCCGGATCAGTAAACACCGGGGAGCTGTTTTTT.

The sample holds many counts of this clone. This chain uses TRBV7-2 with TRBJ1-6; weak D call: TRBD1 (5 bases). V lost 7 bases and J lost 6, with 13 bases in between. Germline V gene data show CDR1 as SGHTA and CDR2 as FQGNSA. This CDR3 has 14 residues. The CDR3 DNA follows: TGTGCCAGCACCTGGGGGGAAGGTAATTCACCCCTCCACTTT. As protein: CASTWGEGNSPLHF.

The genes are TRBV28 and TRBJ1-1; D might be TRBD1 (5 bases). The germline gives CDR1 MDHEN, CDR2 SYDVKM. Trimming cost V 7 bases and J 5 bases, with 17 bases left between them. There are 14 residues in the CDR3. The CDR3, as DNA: TGTGCCAGCACCCGTGCGGGGGTTTTGACTGAAGCTTTCTTT. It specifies CASTRAGVLTEAFF.

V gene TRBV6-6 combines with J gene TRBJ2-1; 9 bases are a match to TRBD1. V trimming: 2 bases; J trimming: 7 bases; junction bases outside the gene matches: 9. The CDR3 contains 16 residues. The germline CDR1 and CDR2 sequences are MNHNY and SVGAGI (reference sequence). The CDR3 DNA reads TGTGCCAGCAGTTACCCCACAGGGGGCGCAGGAAATGAGCAGTTCTTC. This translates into CASSYPTGGAGNEQFF.

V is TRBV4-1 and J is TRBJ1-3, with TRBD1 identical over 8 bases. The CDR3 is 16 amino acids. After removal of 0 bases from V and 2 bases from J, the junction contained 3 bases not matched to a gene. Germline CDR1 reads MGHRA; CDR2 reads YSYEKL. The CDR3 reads CASSQDRTGTGNTIYF. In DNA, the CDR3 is TGCGCCAGCAGCCAAGACCGGACAGGGACTGGAAACACCATATATTTT.